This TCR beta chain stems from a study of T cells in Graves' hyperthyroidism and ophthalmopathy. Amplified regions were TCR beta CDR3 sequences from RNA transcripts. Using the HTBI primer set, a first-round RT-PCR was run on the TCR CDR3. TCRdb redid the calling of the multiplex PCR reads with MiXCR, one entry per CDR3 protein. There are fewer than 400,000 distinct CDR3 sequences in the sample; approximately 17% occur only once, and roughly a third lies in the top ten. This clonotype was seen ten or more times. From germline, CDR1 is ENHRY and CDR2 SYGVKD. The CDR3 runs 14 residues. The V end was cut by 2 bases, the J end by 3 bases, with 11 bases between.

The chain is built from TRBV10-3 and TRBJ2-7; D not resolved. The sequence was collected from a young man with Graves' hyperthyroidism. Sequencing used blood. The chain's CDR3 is CAISESQESYEQYF. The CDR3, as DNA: TGTGCCATCAGTGAGAGTCAGGAGAGCTACGAGCAGTACTTC.